Each of the 10 T cell receptor beta chains below was sequenced from the same sample in a study of cytomegalovirus exposure and HLA in healthy donors. The PCR ran on 60 Vbeta and 13 Jbeta primers. Some clones are missing from TCRdb's copy, which holds only in-frame ones; the method was immunoSEQ multiplex PCR. Among 52,000 or so clones, roughly 80% were seen once, and the ten largest hold less than 3%. Sequenced material: PBMCs. The receptors were sampled from a woman aged 35 to 49 in good health and CMV-seropositive.

Concerning this clone itself: This sample includes further DNA sequences coding for the same CDR3. V is TRBV4-3 and J is TRBJ1-4, with 8 bases lining up with TRBD1. The ends lost 1 base at V and 14 bases at J; junction bases unmatched: 15. From germline, CDR1 is LGHNA and CDR2 YSLEER. The CDR3 runs to 16 residues. The CDR3 nucleotides read TGCGCCAGCAGCCAAGTATTAGGCAGGGGGCTGGGAAAGCTGTTTTTT. Residues: CASSQVLGRGLGKLFF.

The chain links TRBV5-6 to TRBJ1-2; the D gene is possibly TRBD1 (5 bases). This CDR3 contains 15 residues. V was pared by 3 bases and J by 4 bases, with 16 bases between. CDR1 SGHDT and CDR2 YYEEEE come from the germline V gene. The CDR3 loop is CASSSAGGSFYGYTF. CDR3 DNA sequence: TGTGCCAGCAGCTCGGCGGGGGGGTCCTTCTATGGCTACACCTTC.

The chain recombines TRBV5-1 with TRBJ1-4; D not certain. Trimming took off 0 bases at V and 4 bases at J, with 7 bases between the two ends. Germline V CDR1 and CDR2: SGHRS, YFSETQ. The CDR3 extends over 14 amino acids. The CDR3 nucleotides are TGCGCCAGCAGCTTGGGTCCTAATAATGAAAAACTGTTTTTT. Amino acids: CASSLGPNNEKLFF. The whole variable domain, filled in from reference TRBV5-1 and TRBJ1-4, reads KAGVTQTPRYLIKTRGQQVTLSCSPISGHRSVSWYQQTPGQGLQFLFEYFSETQRNKGNFPGRFSGRQFSNSRSEMNVSTLELGDSALYLCASSLGPNNEKLFFGSGTQLSVL.

This rearrangement joins TRBV27 to TRBJ1-2, with 7 positions matching TRBD1. The CDR3 spans 13 residues. With 4 bases clipped from V and 4 bases from J, the junction kept 3 bases outside the gene matches. Germline CDR1 MNHEY, CDR2 SMNVEV (reference sequence). CDR3 coding DNA: TGTGCCAGCAGTTCTTGGGACAGCTATGGCTACACCTTC. Translating gives CASSSWDSYGYTF.

V is TRBV7-3 and J is TRBJ1-5; perhaps TRBD1 as D (5 bases). Germline loops: CDR1 SGHTA, CDR2 FQGTGA. Trimming shortened V by 4 bases and J by 5 bases, and 15 bases separated the two germline ends. This CDR3 is 15 amino acids long. CDR3 nucleotides: TGTGCCAGCAGCTCGACAGACCAGTTTCATCAGCCCCAGCATTTT. This gives the protein CASSSTDQFHQPQHF.

The chain couples TRBV6-1 to TRBJ2-7; possible D gene TRBD1, 6 bases. Trimming stripped 5 bases from V and 7 bases from J, with 18 bases between. Germline values: CDR1 MNHNS, CDR2 SASEGT. The CDR3 is made up of 14 amino acids. DNA of the CDR3: TGTGCCAGCAGTAACTTGGGGGCCCTTCGGGAGCAGTACTTC. Encoded protein: CASSNLGALREQYF.

The rearrangement uses TRBV18 and TRBJ2-5, with TRBD2 identical over 10 bases. Unmatched junction bases numbered 6, after V lost 3 bases and J lost 2 bases. This CDR3 region has 16 residues. CDR1 KGHSH and CDR2 LQKENI come from the germline V gene. CDR3 nucleotide sequence: TGTGCCAGCTCACCCTTCCTAGCGGGGGTACAAGAGACCCAGTACTTC. Its translation is CASSPFLAGVQETQYF.

This clone was seen a few times. This chain links TRBV6-1 with TRBJ1-2; TRBD1 aligns across 7 bases. In germline, CDR1 is MNHNS, CDR2 SASEGT. V lost 2 bases to trimming and J lost 6 bases; unmatched junction nucleotides: 6. The CDR3 consists of 14 residues. CDR3 bases: TGTGCCAGCAGTGAACCCCACAGGGGAGATGGCTACACCTTC. Translating gives CASSEPHRGDGYTF.

This chain links TRBV5-1 with TRBJ2-5, with a possible D match to TRBD2 (5 bases). Germline CDR1 reads SGHRS; CDR2 reads YFSETQ. The CDR3 contains 13 residues. V was cut by 0 bases and J by 5 bases, with 8 bases left in between. The CDR3 reads CASSLGGKETQYF. As DNA, the CDR3 is TGCGCCAGCAGCTTGGGAGGGAAGGAGACCCAGTACTTC.

The chain combines TRBV7-2 with TRBJ2-3; 13 bases are shared with TRBD2. This CDR3 comprises 16 residues. Germline V gene sequence: CDR1 SGHTA, CDR2 FQGNSA. The V and J ends lost 5 bases and 3 bases, in that order; junction bases with no gene match: 5. The CDR3 sequence is CASSARLAGGTDTQYF. DNA for the CDR3: TGTGCCAGCAGCGCCCGACTAGCGGGGGGAACAGATACGCAGTATTTT.